The 20 T cell receptor beta chains below come from one sample, sequenced in a study of CD8+ T cells in alopecia areata (dated by TCRdb to between 2018 and 2020). Library generation was performed with the immunoSEQ multiplex PCR assay. For TCR sequencing, RNA was extracted from every sample and reverse transcribed into cDNA to serve as template. As stored in TCRdb, this immuneACCESS dataset retains in-frame rearrangements with V and J assigned. A fraction of the clones does not appear; measured against another copy, unresolved V genes explain less than half of the discrepancy, and the remainder lacks a known reason. This sample comprises 200,000 to 250,000 clones, about 57% of them detected only once. The biggest ten clones account for about 1.4% of the sample. This specimen's time point label, per the study, means: about 4 weeks on oral tofacitinib. The sample's treatment or condition, from its label and the paper: oral pan-JAK inhibitor, 5-10 mg twice daily.

Sequences were derived from CD4+ T cells sorted from blood, sampled at week 4, from a patient treated with tofacitinib. The receptors come from a human donor with alopecia areata.

The chain is built from TRBV6-5 and TRBJ2-7; 8 bases are a match to TRBD2. The CDR3 covers 14 residues. V dropped 5 bases and J dropped 3; count of bases not matched to a gene: 6. Germline values: CDR1 MNHEY, CDR2 SVGAGI. The CDR3 sequence: CASSTGTSFYEQYF. The CDR3 DNA sequence: TGTGCCAGCAGTACCGGGACTAGTTTCTACGAGCAGTACTTC.

The chain recombines TRBV7-2 with TRBJ2-7; D gene unclear. There are 13 residues in the CDR3. The ends were cut back, 4 bases at V and 2 bases at J, with 9 bases in the middle. CDR1 is SGHTA and CDR2 is FQGNSA in the germline V gene. The CDR3 DNA reads TGTGCCAGCAGCTATTTTTTAGCCTACGAGCAGTACTTC. Translated, it gives CASSYFLAYEQYF.

V gene TRBV5-1 combines with J gene TRBJ1-1; tentative D call: TRBD1 (6 bases). Germline CDR1 reads SGHRS; CDR2 reads YFSETQ. V shed 1 base and J shed 3 bases, with 13 bases lying between them. This CDR3 region has 15 residues. CDR3 sequence (DNA): TGCGCCAGCAGCTTGATCAGGGGCGCGGACACTGAAGCTTTCTTT. It yields the protein CASSLIRGADTEAFF.

The rearrangement uses TRBV23-1 and TRBJ1-6, with 11 bases fitting TRBD1. TRBV23-1 is treated as an ORF (open reading frame) with a function not yet certain. V shed 2 bases and J 7 bases; nucleotides not matched to a gene: 7. The CDR3 runs 17 residues. The CDR3: CASSQPGQGVCNSPLHF. The DNA of the CDR3 is TGCGCCAGCAGTCAACCGGGACAGGGGGTTTGCAATTCACCCCTCCACTTT.

This clone was counted only a few times. The chain is built from TRBV29-1 and TRBJ2-2, with no clear D. Germline CDR1 SQVTM, CDR2 ANQGSEA. Trimming removed 3 bases from V and 1 base from J, with 6 bases in between. This CDR3 comprises 13 residues. CDR3 region: CSVDGVNTGELFF. CDR3 bases: TGCAGCGTTGATGGAGTGAACACCGGGGAGCTGTTTTTT.

The CDR3 coding sequence is TGTGCCAGCTCAACGACAGGGGGCGGCTACACCTTC. It codes for CASSTTGGGYTF. The J gene is TRBJ1-2, the V gene TRBV18; 10 nucleotides match TRBD1. Germline values: CDR1 KGHSH, CDR2 LQKENI. Trimming removed 5 bases from V and 8 bases from J; junction bases left unmatched: 2. This CDR3 contains 12 residues. The complete variable domain, with remaining parts taken from reference TRBV18 and TRBJ1-2, reads NAGVMQNPRHLVRRRGQEARLRCSPMKGHSHVYWYRQLPEEGLKFMVYLQKENIIDESGMPKERFSAEFPKEGPSILRIQQVVRGDSAAYFCASSTTGGGYTFGSGTRLTVV.

The chain couples TRBV6-6 to TRBJ1-6; the D is unclear. This CDR3 is 13 amino acids long. Trimming took 2 bases from V and 10 from J, leaving 9 bases between them. Per germline, CDR1 MNHNY and CDR2 SVGAGI (reference sequence). The CDR3 DNA is TGTGCCAGCAGTTACGCAGTGGGGTCACCCCTCCACTTT. Translation gives CASSYAVGSPLHF.

V and J are TRBV27 and TRBJ2-7; D possibly corresponds to TRBD1 (5 bases). The CDR3 spans 14 residues. The V and J ends lost 8 bases and 6 bases respectively, with 20 bases between them. Germline CDR1 and CDR2: MNHEY and SMNVEV (reference sequence). Here the CDR3 DNA reads TGTGCCAGCTCCCGAAGGGCTGGGGCCTCCGAGCAGTACTTC. Translated: CASSRRAGASEQYF.

J is TRBJ2-7 and V is TRBV11-3, with D possibly TRBD2 on 6 matching bases. Looked up from germline, CDR1 is SGHNT and CDR2 is YENEEA. Trimming removed 5 bases from V and 2 bases from J, with 10 bases in between. The CDR3 has 13 residues. The CDR3 nucleotides read TGTGCCAGCAGCCCATCGGGGGCCTACGAGCAGTACTTC. Its translation: CASSPSGAYEQYF.

The J gene is TRBJ1-2, the V gene TRBV25-1; a possible D gene is TRBD1 (5 bases). CDR1 and CDR2 from the germline V gene are MGHDK and SYGVNS. This CDR3 has 14 amino acids. The ends were cut back, 3 bases at V and 5 bases at J, with 13 bases in the middle. CDR3 nucleotide sequence: TGTGCCAGCAGTGAGGCAGGGCCCATTTATGGCTACACCTTC. Translation gives CASSEAGPIYGYTF.

This chain links TRBV29-1 with TRBJ2-2; D is uncertain. The CDR3 runs 12 residues. The V gene's germline CDR1 is SQVTM and CDR2 ANQGSEA. Deletions cut 7 bases from V and 2 bases from J, with 8 bases between. CDR3 bases: TGCAGCGCCCAAGAAAACACCGGGGAGCTGTTTTTT. This translates into CSAQENTGELFF.

The gene calls are TRBV15 and TRBJ1-1, with D perhaps matching TRBD1 (6 bases). CDR1 is LNHNV, CDR2 YYDKDF, per germline (reference sequence). Trimming took 0 bases from V and 2 from J, leaving 10 bases between them. The CDR3 runs to 15 residues. Written as DNA, the CDR3 is TGTGCCACCAGCAGAGAGGGGGCCGGAAACACTGAAGCTTTCTTT. Its protein product is CATSREGAGNTEAFF.

About this clone: Other nucleotide sequences in the sample specify the same CDR3. This chain joins TRBV30 and TRBJ1-1; D is possibly TRBD1 (6 bases). The V end lost 2 bases, the J end lost 1 base, and 14 bases lay between the germline ends. There are 15 residues in the CDR3. CDR1 is GTSNPN, CDR2 SVGIG, per germline (reference sequence). CDR3: CAWSPPRGANTEAFF. DNA for the CDR3: TGTGCCTGGAGTCCCCCCAGGGGTGCGAACACTGAAGCTTTCTTT.

This chain connects TRBV7-7 to TRBJ2-5, with 9 bases fitting TRBD1. Germline lookup yields CDR1 SSHAT and CDR2 FNYEAQ (reference sequence). Trimming cost V 4 bases and J 4 bases; bases outside gene matches: 1. The CDR3 covers 13 residues. The CDR3 is CASSSGQGETQYF. The CDR3 DNA sequence: TGTGCCAGCAGCTCGGGACAGGGAGAGACCCAGTACTTC.

J is TRBJ1-1 and V is TRBV29-1; D perhaps matches TRBD1 (6 bases). V was clipped by 0 bases and J by 2 bases, with 13 bases between them. CDR1 SQVTM and CDR2 ANQGSEA come from the germline V gene. The CDR3 contains 15 residues. CDR3 bases: TGCAGCGTTGAAGAAGGCGGGGGCATTAACACTGAAGCTTTCTTT. Its translation: CSVEEGGGINTEAFF.

The chain carries TRBV4-3 and TRBJ1-4; TRBD1 agrees at 7 bases. The CDR3 is made up of 15 amino acids. The junction had 5 bases not matched to a gene; V was cut back by 3 bases and J by 4 bases. Germline loops: CDR1 LGHNA, CDR2 YSLEER. CDR3 region: CASSQGTEINEKLFF. The CDR3 DNA sequence: TGCGCCAGCAGCCAGGGGACAGAAATTAATGAAAAACTGTTTTTT.

The chain recombines TRBV7-2 with TRBJ2-1; D is unclear. The V end was cut by 0 bases, the J end by 5 bases, with 11 bases between. The CDR3 loop spans 15 amino acids. In germline, CDR1 is SGHTA, CDR2 FQGNSA. This CDR3 is CASSLAKGLNNEQFF. Written as DNA, the CDR3 is TGTGCCAGCAGCTTAGCGAAGGGATTGAACAATGAGCAGTTCTTC. Full variable domain (missing parts from reference TRBV7-2 and TRBJ2-1): GAGVSQSPSNKVTEKGKDVELRCDPISGHTALYWYRQSLGQGLEFLIYFQGNSAPDKSGLPSDRFSAERTGGSVSTLTIQRTQQEDSAVYLCASSLAKGLNNEQFFGPGTRLTVL.

The CDR3 protein is CAWMKVAEGRNSPLHF. In nucleotides, the CDR3 is TGTGCCTGGATGAAGGTAGCAGAGGGCCGGAATTCACCCCTCCACTTT. J is TRBJ1-6 and V is TRBV30; no clear D gene. The CDR3 consists of 16 residues. The ends were cut back, 4 bases at V and 7 bases at J, with 20 bases in the middle. Germline V lookup: CDR1 GTSNPN, CDR2 SVGIG (reference sequence).

This sequence joins TRBV29-1 and TRBJ1-2; tentative D call: TRBD1 (5 bases). V lost 3 bases to trimming and J lost 7 bases, with 15 bases between them. The V gene's germline CDR1 is SQVTM and CDR2 ANQGSEA. The CDR3 is 13 residues long. The CDR3 spells CSVDNQGAAGYTF. DNA for the CDR3: TGCAGCGTTGATAACCAAGGGGCGGCTGGCTACACCTTC.

This clone was counted only a few times. This chain uses TRBV14 with TRBJ2-3, with a weak D call TRBD1 (6 bases). This CDR3 region has 15 residues. Trimming stripped 5 bases from V and 0 bases from J, with 12 bases between. CDR1 SGHDN and CDR2 FVKESK come from the germline V gene. The chain's CDR3 is CASSSGHFSTDTQYF. The CDR3, as DNA: TGTGCCAGCAGCTCGGGACACTTTAGCACAGATACGCAGTATTTT. Complete variable domain (other parts from reference TRBV14 and TRBJ2-3): EAGVTQFPSHSVIEKGQTVTLRCDPISGHDNLYWYRRVMGKEIKFLLHFVKESKQDESGMPNNRFLAERTGGTYSTLKVQPAELEDSGVYFCASSSGHFSTDTQYFGPGTRLTVL.